This T cell receptor beta chain was recorded in a study of Graves' ophthalmopathy and Graves' hyperthyroidism. This CDR3 comprises 14 residues. Unmatched junction bases numbered 7, after V lost 8 bases and J lost 6 bases. The germline V gene encodes CDR1 MGHDK and CDR2 SYGVNS. Amplification of the TCR beta CDR3 regions used RNA transcripts (as template). HTBI primers were employed in first-round RT-PCR, then a second-round multiplex PCR followed. MiXCR was run by TCRdb on the multiplex PCR reads, yielding one entry per CDR3 protein. The data contain hundreds of thousands of distinct CDR3 sequences, just over 40% of them singletons.

The source is an adult man with Graves' ophthalmopathy. The sample was peripheral blood. The V gene is TRBV25-1, the J gene TRBJ1-2; 12 positions match TRBD1. This CDR3 reads CASSGTGGGDGYTF. Written as DNA, the CDR3 is TGTGCCAGCTCCGGGACAGGGGGCGGGGATGGCTACACCTTC.